This passage covers 27 T cell receptor beta chains from one sample sequenced in a study of blood T cells in healthy people across ages. Through a sample-barcoded 5' primer and a J-beta primer mix, a second PCR was run for roughly 7 to 12 cycles. TCRdb fed the 5' RACE reads into MiXCR, producing one record per CDR3 protein. Of around 1.5 million distinct CDR3 sequences listed, roughly 60% are singletons. Sequencing was done on a sample of blood. Receptors originate from a man aged 18 to 29 in good health.

V gene TRBV29-1 combines with J gene TRBJ1-2, with 7 bases identical to TRBD1. This CDR3 has 15 amino acids. V dropped 4 bases and J dropped 5; count of bases not matched to a gene: 13. The germline CDR1 and CDR2 sequences are SQVTM and ANQGSEA. The CDR3 loop reads CSVGGVRQGKYGYTF. The CDR3 DNA reads TGCAGCGTTGGTGGTGTGAGACAGGGAAAATATGGCTACACCTTC.

This clonotype was detected a few times. The chain combines TRBV3-1 with TRBJ2-7, with 8 bases lining up with TRBD2. V lost 1 base to trimming and J lost 0 bases; unmatched junction nucleotides: 11. This CDR3 contains 18 residues. Per the germline V gene, CDR1 is LGHDT and CDR2 is YNNKEL (reference sequence). Here the CDR3 DNA reads TGTGCCAGCAGCCAAGGAATTAGCGGGGCATCCTTCTCCTACGAGCAGTACTTC. This encodes CASSQGISGASFSYEQYF.

This clonotype appeared a single time. CDR3 amino acids: CASSLAGQGADNSPLHF. The DNA of the CDR3 is TGTGCCAGCAGCTTAGCGGGACAGGGGGCTGATAATTCACCCCTCCACTTT. The rearrangement links TRBV7-8 to TRBJ1-6; 12 bases map to TRBD1. V lost 0 bases to trimming and J lost 5 bases; unmatched junction nucleotides: 2. Germline CDR1 SGHVS, CDR2 FQNEAQ. The length of the CDR3 is 17 residues.

In DNA, the CDR3 is TGTGCCACCGCTTCCCTTGGGACAGACTCCTACGAGCAGTACTTC. Translation gives CATASLGTDSYEQYF. J is TRBJ2-7 and V is TRBV27; TRBD1 aligns across 7 bases. The germline V gene encodes CDR1 MNHEY and CDR2 SMNVEV (reference sequence). This CDR3 spans 15 amino acids. The ends lost 10 bases at V and 0 bases at J; junction bases unmatched: 12.

This chain links TRBV3-1 with TRBJ2-5; D is undetermined. Gene TRBJ2-7 matches the end of the DNA better, so the J call may be wrong. Germline assignment: CDR1 LGHDT and CDR2 YNNKEL (reference sequence). The CDR3 is made up of 14 amino acids. The CDR3: CASSQGTSKNEQYF. The CDR3, as DNA: TGTGCCAGCAGCCAAGGTACCAGTAAAAACGAGCAGTACTTC.

CDR3 coding DNA: TGTGCCAGCAGCGTCAGACAGTCCCCCGGGGAGCTGTTTTTT. It is translated as CASSVRQSPGELFF. The rearrangement links TRBV9 to TRBJ2-2; weak D call: TRBD1 (5 bases). V was shortened by 2 bases and J by 6 bases, with 11 bases between the two germline ends. The germline V gene encodes CDR1 SGDLS and CDR2 YYNGEE. This CDR3 is 14 amino acids long.

The chain employs TRBV5-4 and TRBJ1-2, with 7 bases fitting TRBD1. Germline CDR1 SGHNT, CDR2 YYREEE (reference sequence). V lost 5 bases and J lost 1; bases outside the gene matches: 8. The CDR3 has 15 amino acids. The CDR3 region is CASRSGDSLNYGYTF. As DNA, the CDR3 is TGTGCCAGCAGGTCTGGGGACAGTCTTAACTATGGCTACACCTTC.

This clonotype was seen only a few times. This chain links TRBV29-1 with TRBJ1-2; TRBD1 agrees at 8 bases. Germline-derived CDR1 and CDR2 are SQVTM and ANQGSEA. The CDR3 totals 13 residues. The V gene end was trimmed by 3 bases and the J gene end by 5 bases; junction bases not matched to a gene: 5. The DNA for the CDR3 is TGCAGCGTTGACTCAGGACAGGGATATGGCTACACCTTC. Protein sequence: CSVDSGQGYGYTF.

The rearrangement uses TRBV7-6 and TRBJ1-2; TRBD1 matches 7 bases. The CDR3 loop spans 15 amino acids. V lost 5 bases, J lost 2 bases, and 8 bases stayed unmatched. Per germline, CDR1 SGHVS and CDR2 FNYEAQ. CDR3 loop: CASSPTGVPNYGYTF. CDR3 DNA: TGTGCCAGCAGCCCCACAGGGGTTCCCAACTATGGCTACACCTTC.

The chain links TRBV18 to TRBJ2-4; TRBD2 is a possible D gene (5 bases). V lost 6 bases and J lost 5, with 17 bases in between. This CDR3 has 15 amino acids. The germline V gene has CDR1 KGHSH and CDR2 LQKENI. This chain's CDR3 is CASSPDYNLQNIQYF. The CDR3 DNA follows: TGTGCCAGCTCTCCAGACTACAACTTACAAAACATTCAGTACTTC. Full variable domain (remainder filled in from reference TRBV18 and TRBJ2-4): NAGVMQNPRHLVRRRGQEARLRCSPMKGHSHVYWYRQLPEEGLKFMVYLQKENIIDESGMPKERFSAEFPKEGPSILRIQQVVRGDSAAYFCASSPDYNLQNIQYFGAGTRLSVL.

The J gene is TRBJ2-7, the V gene TRBV29-1, with D possibly being TRBD1 or TRBD2 (5 bases each). The ends were cut back, 7 bases at V and 0 bases at J, with 13 bases in the middle. This CDR3 spans 13 amino acids. Per the germline V gene, CDR1 is SQVTM and CDR2 is ANQGSEA. The DNA of the CDR3 is TGCAGCGCTTGGGACGGTAGCTCCTACGAGCAGTACTTC. Residues: CSAWDGSSYEQYF.

The chain couples TRBV7-9 to TRBJ2-3, with 7 bases matching TRBD1. This CDR3 is built from 14 residues. Per germline, CDR1 SEHNR and CDR2 FQNEAQ (reference sequence). Trimming took 8 bases from V and 3 from J; bases not matched to a gene: 8. The CDR3 sequence: CASQTTGWTDTQYF. CDR3 nucleotides: TGTGCCAGCCAGACGACAGGGTGGACAGATACGCAGTATTTT.

The chain links TRBV19 to TRBJ2-5, with 7 bases that match TRBD2. The tail of the sequence fits TRBJ2-7 better, so the J call may be wrong. Per the germline V gene, CDR1 is LNHDA and CDR2 is SQIVND (reference sequence). The length of the CDR3 is 15 residues. The CDR3 sequence: CASSILADSPYEQYF. CDR3 coding DNA: TGTGCCAGTAGTATTCTAGCGGACTCCCCCTACGAGCAGTACTTC.

This clonotype has a handful of counts. This chain links TRBV3-1 with TRBJ2-5, with a possible D match to TRBD2 (5 bases). CDR1 and CDR2 from the germline V gene are LGHDT and YNNKEL (reference sequence). V was shortened by 7 bases and J by 1 base, with 10 bases between the two germline ends. The CDR3 has 13 residues. The CDR3 sequence: CASKRLLQETQYF. CDR3 bases: TGTGCCAGCAAGAGACTACTCCAAGAGACCCAGTACTTC.

There are a few counts of this clonotype. The J gene is TRBJ2-7, the V gene TRBV9, with 9 bases matching TRBD1. The V gene's germline CDR1 is SGDLS and CDR2 YYNGEE. V trimming: 5 bases; J trimming: 5 bases; junction bases outside the gene matches: 5. The CDR3 runs to 13 residues. The CDR3 DNA follows: TGTGCCAGCAGTGCCGGGACAGGGAACGAGCAGTACTTC. This translates into CASSAGTGNEQYF.

This clonotype was found a few times. The chain joins TRBV27 to TRBJ1-4, with a weak D call TRBD1 (5 bases). There are 16 residues in the CDR3. V lost 4 bases and J lost 4, with 16 bases in between. Germline V gene lookup returns CDR1 MNHEY and CDR2 SMNVEV (reference sequence). CDR3 amino acids: CASSSKDGTRNEKLFF. The CDR3 coding sequence is TGTGCCAGCAGTTCGAAGGACGGGACGCGTAATGAAAAACTGTTTTTT.

The V gene is TRBV28, the J gene TRBJ2-7; TRBD1 might be the D (5 bases). V was cut by 4 bases and J by 8 bases, with 12 bases left in between. The length of the CDR3 is 12 residues. Germline CDR1 MDHEN, CDR2 SYDVKM. As DNA, the CDR3 is TGTGCCAGCAGTTCTCCCAGGGCACAGCAGTACTTC. Translating it yields CASSSPRAQQYF.

The genes are TRBV24-1 and TRBJ2-3; D remains unclear. This CDR3 has 12 residues. The ends were cut back, 0 bases at V and 5 bases at J, with 2 bases in the middle. Germline CDR1 is KGHDR and CDR2 is SFDVKD. The CDR3 loop reads CATSDLKDTQYF. For the CDR3, the DNA is TGTGCCACCAGTGATTTGAAAGATACGCAGTATTTT.

The chain has TRBV29-1 and TRBJ2-7; D is undetermined. The CDR3 is 13 amino acids. V was shortened by 4 bases and J by 2 bases, with 12 bases between the two germline ends. CDR1 SQVTM and CDR2 ANQGSEA come from the germline V gene. CDR3: CSVVPAETYEQYF. In nucleotides, the CDR3 is TGCAGCGTTGTACCGGCAGAGACCTACGAGCAGTACTTC.

This chain uses TRBV15 with TRBJ1-5; no clear D. CDR1 LNHNV and CDR2 YYDKDF come from the germline V gene (reference sequence). The CDR3 totals 13 residues. V was clipped by 3 bases and J by 5 bases, with 8 bases between them. For the CDR3, the DNA is TGTGCCACCAGCAGGTCCGGGGATCAGCCCCAGCATTTT. As protein: CATSRSGDQPQHF. Combining the CDR3 with reference TRBV15 and TRBJ1-5 gives the whole variable domain DAMVIQNPRYQVTQFGKPVTLSCSQTLNHNVMYWYQQKSSQAPKLLFHYYDKDFNNEADTPDNFQSRRPNTSFCFLDIRSPGLGDTAMYLCATSRSGDQPQHFGDGTRLSIL.

The chain recombines TRBV6-5 with TRBJ2-2, with 15 bases fitting TRBD2. The CDR3 consists of 15 residues. Germline-derived CDR1 and CDR2 are MNHEY and SVGAGI. V shed 5 bases and J 8 bases; nucleotides not matched to a gene: 3. The CDR3 loop reads CASSTGTSGRGELFF. Here the CDR3 DNA reads TGTGCCAGCAGTACCGGGACTAGCGGGAGGGGGGAGCTGTTTTTT.

V usage is TRBV3-1 and J usage is TRBJ2-1; a possible D gene is TRBD2 (5 bases). Trimming took 4 bases from V and 9 from J, leaving 10 bases between them. CDR3 length: 12 amino acids. Germline V CDR1 and CDR2: LGHDT, YNNKEL (reference sequence). The CDR3: CASSLNRGEQFF. DNA of the CDR3: TGTGCCAGCAGCCTTAATCGGGGTGAGCAGTTCTTC.

The sample holds a few counts of this clonotype. J is TRBJ2-7 and V is TRBV12-3 or TRBV12-4; possibly TRBD1 or TRBD2 for D (5 bases each). V lost 6 bases and J lost 1, with 13 bases in between. The CDR3 runs to 14 residues. The CDR3 region is CASRAGTDSYEQYF. DNA for the CDR3: TGTGCCAGCAGGGCCGGGACGGATTCCTACGAGCAGTACTTC.

The chain couples TRBV12-3 or TRBV12-4 to TRBJ1-3; no clear D gene. The CDR3 sequence is 14 residues long. V was clipped by 5 bases and J by 4 bases, with 12 bases between them. The CDR3 region is CASSPSSRGNTIYF. CDR3 coding DNA: TGTGCCAGCAGTCCATCCTCAAGGGGAAACACCATATATTTT.

The chain recombines TRBV20-1 with TRBJ2-7; D is undetermined. V gave up 3 bases and J gave up 2 bases, with 8 bases separating them. Germline CDR1 is DFQATT and CDR2 is SNEGSKA (reference sequence). CDR3 length: 12 amino acids. In nucleotides, the CDR3 is TGCAGTGCTAGTCCCCAGGCCTACGAGCAGTACTTC. The encoded protein is CSASPQAYEQYF.

A few counts support this clonotype. The V gene is TRBV20-1, the J gene TRBJ2-7; TRBD2 might be the D (5 bases). The CDR3 is 14 residues long. Germline V gene lookup returns CDR1 DFQATT and CDR2 SNEGSKA (reference sequence). V gave up 1 base and J gave up 4 bases, with 14 bases separating them. The CDR3 DNA is TGCAGTGCTAGAGGCTCCGAGACTACTTACGAGCAGTACTTC. Amino acids: CSARGSETTYEQYF.

J is TRBJ2-1 and V is TRBV29-1; 8 nucleotides align to TRBD1. The CDR3 loop spans 12 amino acids. Germline assignment: CDR1 SQVTM and CDR2 ANQGSEA. With 6 bases clipped from V and 10 bases from J, the junction kept 8 bases outside the gene matches. The chain's CDR3 is CSVQDREYEQFF. CDR3 bases: TGCAGCGTCCAGGACAGGGAGTACGAGCAGTTCTTC.